This TCR beta chain originates from a study of shared clonotypes between healthy human individuals. Across the study: Each donor contributed plates that comprised three CD4 naive, three CD4 memory, two CD8 naive and one CD8 memory. Regarding the study as a whole: Clonotype sharing among donors was thought likely to change with sequencing depth.

The investigators split CD4+ cells into a CD45RA+ naive subset and a CD45RA-negative memory subset. Concerning this clone itself: What it binds is unknown.

Each subset's genomic DNA was split evenly across several immunoSEQ plates. Generated by immunoSEQ multiplex PCR, the TCRdb table keeps only in-frame clones and is missing some. This table has 2 million to 2.5 million clones, 90% to 97% appearing once. Trimming took 0 bases from V and 5 from J, leaving 9 bases between them. Germline V CDR1 and CDR2: SGHNT, YYREEE (reference sequence). This CDR3 is 14 amino acids long. Sequencing was carried out using naive CD4+ T cells sorted from blood. Indicated subset: CD45RA+ positively selected. The source is a man aged 18 to 29 in good health. V gene TRBV5-4 combines with J gene TRBJ2-1; D is unresolved. The CDR3, as DNA: TGTGCCAGCAGCTTGGTTGCAGGAAACAATGAGCAGTTCTTC. Translating gives CASSLVAGNNEQFF.